A single sample gave rise to the 2 T cell receptor beta chains below, sequenced in a study of early T cells in non-severe SARS-CoV-2 infection. One entry per CDR3 protein, called by TCRdb with MiXCR from the 5' RACE reads. The table records 25,000 to 35,000 distinct CDR3 sequences, under 6.5% of them present only once. Sequenced: whole blood. Source of these receptors: an adult who was a healthcare worker with PCR-confirmed SARS-CoV-2 infection or an uninfected control (not recorded which).

Ten or more counts support this clonotype. The chain has TRBV5-6 and TRBJ2-1, with D perhaps matching TRBD2 (5 bases). Trimming pared 4 bases from V and 8 bases from J, leaving 16 bases between. The CDR3 has 14 amino acids. The germline V gene encodes CDR1 SGHDT and CDR2 YYEEEE. CDR3 nucleotide sequence: TGTGCCAGCAGCCGATGGTCCTCGAGGGATGAGCAGTTCTTC. Protein product: CASSRWSSRDEQFF.

This clonotype was detected ten times or more. The CDR3 sequence is CASSLGTANEKLFF. CDR3 DNA: TGTGCCAGCAGCTTAGGGACAGCTAATGAAAAACTGTTTTTT. The gene calls are TRBV7-2 and TRBJ1-4; TRBD1 is a possible D gene (6 bases). V shed 1 base and J shed 3 bases, with 6 bases lying between them. The germline V gene has CDR1 SGHTA and CDR2 FQGNSA. The CDR3 is made up of 14 amino acids.